The 28 T cell receptor beta chains presented below share a single source sample, sequenced in a study of cytotoxic CD8 clonotypes in ibrutinib-treated CLL. The table came from immunoSEQ multiplex PCR; TCRdb's copy has only in-frame clones and leaves some out. The sample lists about 63,000 clones; over 60% were seen once. This sample comprised PBMCs, obtained after 12 months of ibrutinib treatment. The receptor set was obtained from a human donor with chronic lymphocytic leukemia.

This sequence joins TRBV30 and TRBJ1-3; unclear D gene. Trimming removed 1 base at V and 0 bases at J, with 4 bases between. CDR3 length: 13 amino acids. Per germline, CDR1 GTSNPN and CDR2 SVGIG (reference sequence). CDR3 region: CAWSAGSGNTIYF. CDR3 coding DNA: TGTGCCTGGAGTGCTGGCTCTGGAAACACCATATATTTT.

The chain carries TRBV29-1 and TRBJ2-5; TRBD1 aligns across 7 bases. Germline CDR1 SQVTM, CDR2 ANQGSEA. There are 11 residues in the CDR3. The CDR3 sequence is CSTGTVETQYF. The CDR3 DNA reads as TGCAGTACCGGGACAGTGGAGACCCAGTACTTC.

The chain combines TRBV7-9 with TRBJ2-5; D gene ambiguous. The germline gives CDR1 SEHNR, CDR2 FQNEAQ (reference sequence). V was clipped by 3 bases and J by 3 bases, with 8 bases between them. This CDR3 is 13 amino acids long. CDR3 region: CASSFTAEETQYF. CDR3 DNA sequence: TGTGCCAGCAGCTTTACGGCGGAAGAGACCCAGTACTTC.

This clone has just a few counts. This chain uses TRBV10-1 with TRBJ2-1, with 9 bases lining up with TRBD2. The CDR3 is 13 amino acids. V dropped 6 bases and J dropped 7; count of bases not matched to a gene: 4. Germline V lookup: CDR1 WNHNN, CDR2 SYGVQD (reference sequence). The CDR3 DNA sequence: TGCGCCAGCAGCGAAACTAGCGGGAATGAGCAGTTCTTC. Its protein product is CASSETSGNEQFF.

This clone has a handful of counts. This rearrangement joins TRBV19 to TRBJ2-1, with 10 positions matching TRBD2. The CDR3 contains 16 residues. The junction had 10 bases not matched to a gene; V was cut back by 1 base and J by 10 bases. Germline assignment: CDR1 LNHDA and CDR2 SQIVND (reference sequence). As DNA, the CDR3 is TGTGCCAGTAGTATAGGGATACTAGCGGGGACTCGGGAGCAGTTCTTC. Encoded protein: CASSIGILAGTREQFF.

There are a few counts of this clone. The chain employs TRBV5-4 and TRBJ1-4, with TRBD1 as a possible D gene (5 bases). This CDR3 spans 15 amino acids. Trimming stripped 4 bases from V and 8 bases from J, with 18 bases between. Germline CDR1 and CDR2: SGHNT and YYREEE (reference sequence). CDR3 residues: CASSPGGNSGEKLFF. CDR3 nucleotide sequence: TGTGCCAGCAGCCCCGGGGGAAATTCTGGGGAAAAACTGTTTTTT.

In its sample, this clone was seen a few times. The chain recombines TRBV2 with TRBJ2-1, with D uncertain. Trimming took 3 bases from V and 9 from J, leaving 9 bases between them. Looked up from germline, CDR1 is SNHLY and CDR2 is FYNNEI. The CDR3 runs 12 residues. CDR3 DNA sequence: TGTGCCAGCAGTGATCCCGGGCGTGAGCAGTTCTTC. Translating gives CASSDPGREQFF.

This rearrangement joins TRBV5-4 to TRBJ2-7; 7 bases map to TRBD2. Unmatched junction bases numbered 4, after V lost 0 bases and J lost 1 base. Germline V gene sequence: CDR1 SGHNT, CDR2 YYREEE (reference sequence). The CDR3 is 15 amino acids. The CDR3 nucleotides are TGTGCCAGCAGCTTGGGAGCGGGATGGTCCTACGAGCAGTACTTC. Translating it yields CASSLGAGWSYEQYF. Filled out from reference TRBV5-4 and TRBJ2-7, the complete variable domain reads ETGVTQSPTHLIKTRGQQVTLRCSSQSGHNTVSWYQQALGQGPQFIFQYYREEENGRGNFPPRFSGLQFPNYSSELNVNALELDDSALYLCASSLGAGWSYEQYFGPGTRLTVT.

V gene TRBV6-1 combines with J gene TRBJ1-1, with 9 nucleotides matching TRBD1. V gave up 7 bases and J gave up 3 bases; unmatched junction bases: 6. The CDR3 loop spans 14 amino acids. CDR1 and CDR2 (germline): MNHNS, SASEGT. As DNA, the CDR3 is TGTGCCAGCACCAGGGACAGGGTTTACACTGAAGCTTTCTTT. Translation: CASTRDRVYTEAFF.

The V gene is TRBV6-1, the J gene TRBJ1-5; 9 nucleotides agree with TRBD1. Germline values: CDR1 MNHNS, CDR2 SASEGT. The CDR3 has 14 residues. V lost 6 bases and J lost 3; bases outside the gene matches: 3. CDR3 protein: CASRGTGTNQPQHF. The CDR3 region has the DNA TGTGCCAGCAGAGGGACAGGGACCAATCAGCCCCAGCATTTT.

The chain employs TRBV5-4 and TRBJ2-5; D gene ambiguous. The CDR3 runs to 12 residues. V was cut by 6 bases and J by 5 bases, with 11 bases left in between. Germline assignment: CDR1 SGHNT and CDR2 YYREEE (reference sequence). CDR3 sequence (DNA): TGTGCCAGCAACCCTAAAGGGGAGACCCAGTACTTC. Translating it yields CASNPKGETQYF. Full variable domain (remainder filled in from reference TRBV5-4 and TRBJ2-5): ETGVTQSPTHLIKTRGQQVTLRCSSQSGHNTVSWYQQALGQGPQFIFQYYREEENGRGNFPPRFSGLQFPNYSSELNVNALELDDSALYLCASNPKGETQYFGPGTRLLVL.

The CDR3 region has the DNA TGTGCCAGCAGCCCGGGGGGAGGGCCGAACACTGAAGCTTTCTTT. Its protein product is CASSPGGGPNTEAFF. This chain links TRBV11-2 with TRBJ1-1; tentative D call: TRBD1 (5 bases). V was cut by 5 bases and J by 1 base, with 14 bases left in between. This CDR3 comprises 15 residues. The germline CDR1 and CDR2 sequences are SGHAT and FQNNGV.

The rearrangement joins TRBV18 to TRBJ1-2; D not certain. Germline V CDR1 and CDR2: KGHSH, LQKENI. V was shortened by 4 bases and J by 2 bases, with 17 bases between the two germline ends. CDR3 length: 16 residues. CDR3 bases: TGTGCCAGCTCACAAAACACCCCGACGGAAAACTATGGCTACACCTTC. Translating gives CASSQNTPTENYGYTF.

The V gene is TRBV15, the J gene TRBJ2-3, with D unclear. The germline V gene has CDR1 LNHNV and CDR2 YYDKDF (reference sequence). Trimming shortened V by 3 bases and J by 6 bases, and 10 bases separated the two germline ends. The CDR3 has 13 amino acids. As DNA, the CDR3 is TGTGCCACCAGCAGTGGTAGCCGGGATACGCAGTATTTT. It specifies CATSSGSRDTQYF.

This sequence joins TRBV7-9 and TRBJ2-5; D perhaps matches TRBD2 (6 bases). The germline gives CDR1 SEHNR, CDR2 FQNEAQ (reference sequence). CDR3 size: 15 residues. The V gene lost 2 bases and the J gene lost 5 bases, with 15 bases spanning the gap. This CDR3 is CASSLIKSGAETQYF. The CDR3, as DNA: TGTGCCAGCAGCTTAATCAAGTCGGGAGCGGAGACCCAGTACTTC.

The chain combines TRBV30 with TRBJ2-3, with 8 bases identical to TRBD1. V was clipped by 5 bases and J by 4 bases; unmatched bases: 11. Germline V gene lookup returns CDR1 GTSNPN and CDR2 SVGIG (reference sequence). This CDR3 is built from 15 residues. CDR3 nucleotide sequence: TGTGCCTGGTGGGACGACAGGGGTTACTCAGATACGCAGTATTTT. It is translated as CAWWDDRGYSDTQYF.

The gene calls are TRBV4-2 and TRBJ2-5; a weak D match, TRBD1 (6 bases). Germline loops: CDR1 LGHNA, CDR2 YNFKEQ. V was cut by 5 bases and J by 1 base, with 11 bases left in between. The CDR3 sequence is 14 residues long. As DNA, the CDR3 is TGTGCCAGCAGCTTGGGGGCGGTCCAAGAGACCCAGTACTTC. It translates to CASSLGAVQETQYF.

The rearrangement joins TRBV7-2 to TRBJ2-1; a possible D gene is TRBD2 (5 bases). With 0 bases removed from V and 6 bases from J, the gap between germline ends came to 12 bases. Germline CDR1 reads SGHTA; CDR2 reads FQGNSA. The CDR3 extends over 15 amino acids. CDR3 in DNA: TGTGCCAGCAGCTTAGCGCTTCCGGGATTCAATGAGCAGTTCTTC. This encodes CASSLALPGFNEQFF.

The chain recombines TRBV28 with TRBJ1-1; 7 nucleotides match TRBD1. Germline V gene lookup returns CDR1 MDHEN and CDR2 SYDVKM. With 5 bases clipped from V and 0 bases from J, the junction kept 3 bases outside the gene matches. There are 14 residues in the CDR3. The chain's CDR3 is CASSRDRMNTEAFF. Written as DNA, the CDR3 is TGTGCCAGCAGTCGGGACAGAATGAACACTGAAGCTTTCTTT. Full variable domain (outside the CDR3, taken from reference TRBV28 and TRBJ1-1): DVKVTQSSRYLVKRTGEKVFLECVQDMDHENMFWYRQDPGLGLRLIYFSYDVKMKEKGDIPEGYSVSREKKERFSLILESASTNQTSMYLCASSRDRMNTEAFFGQGTRLTVV.

V and J are TRBV19 and TRBJ2-1; D may be TRBD1 or TRBD2 (6 bases each). The V end was cut by 9 bases, the J end by 2 bases, with 17 bases between. Per the germline V gene, CDR1 is LNHDA and CDR2 is SQIVND (reference sequence). The CDR3 is 15 residues long. The CDR3 DNA reads TGTGCCAGCAAGTCCTCGGGGGCCGCCTACAATGAGCAGTTCTTC. Amino acids: CASKSSGAAYNEQFF.

The chain employs TRBV6-1 and TRBJ1-2; D uncertain. Germline values: CDR1 MNHNS, CDR2 SASEGT. CDR3 length: 15 residues. V was cut by 3 bases and J by 0 bases, with 11 bases left in between. This CDR3 is CASSDATLSNYGYTF. The CDR3 region has the DNA TGTGCCAGCAGTGACGCGACGCTGTCTAACTATGGCTACACCTTC.

The rearrangement uses TRBV7-9 and TRBJ2-5; no firm D call. Germline V gene lookup returns CDR1 SEHNR and CDR2 FQNEAQ (reference sequence). The CDR3 has 14 residues. V was cut by 5 bases and J by 5 bases, with 15 bases left in between. The CDR3 DNA follows: TGTGCCAGCAGCAATACTAAGGCGCAGGAGACCCAGTACTTC. This translates into CASSNTKAQETQYF.

V usage is TRBV11-2 and J usage is TRBJ2-6; 9 positions match TRBD1. V shed 5 bases and J 0 bases; nucleotides not matched to a gene: 8. In germline, CDR1 is SGHAT, CDR2 FQNNGV. The CDR3 is 18 amino acids. The CDR3 is CASSTRTGEISGANVLTF. The CDR3, as DNA: TGTGCCAGCAGCACACGGACAGGGGAAATCTCTGGGGCCAACGTCCTGACTTTC. Full variable domain (outside the CDR3, taken from reference TRBV11-2 and TRBJ2-6): EAGVAQSPRYKIIEKRQSVAFWCNPISGHATLYWYQQILGQGPKLLIQFQNNGVVDDSQLPKDRFSAERLKGVDSTLKIQPAKLEDSAVYLCASSTRTGEISGANVLTFGAGSRLTVL.

This clone has more than one count but fewer than ten. This rearrangement joins TRBV20-1 to TRBJ2-2; no clear D gene. Trimming took off 6 bases at V and 1 base at J, with 3 bases between the two ends. This CDR3 region has 11 residues. Germline-derived CDR1 and CDR2 are DFQATT and SNEGSKA (reference sequence). This CDR3 reads CSAENTGELFF. As DNA, the CDR3 is TGCAGTGCCGAGAACACCGGGGAGCTGTTTTTT.

The chain recombines TRBV25-1 with TRBJ2-3; D is possibly TRBD1 (5 bases). Trimming cost V 0 bases and J 4 bases, with 14 bases left between them. The length of the CDR3 is 16 residues. Germline V CDR1 and CDR2: MGHDK, SYGVNS. Here the CDR3 reads CASSEYSQGWSDTQYF. CDR3 DNA: TGTGCCAGCAGTGAATATAGCCAGGGATGGTCAGATACGCAGTATTTT.

The CDR3 nucleotides read TGTGCCAGCAGCGGAGTACTAGCACCAAACAATGAGCAGTTCTTC. Translating gives CASSGVLAPNNEQFF. The chain combines TRBV6-5 with TRBJ2-1; maybe TRBD2 (6 bases). CDR3 length: 15 residues. Germline V CDR1 and CDR2: MNHEY, SVGAGI. V gave up 6 bases and J gave up 5 bases, with 17 bases separating them.

The chain joins TRBV27 to TRBJ2-1; D might be TRBD2 (5 bases). The CDR3 has 15 amino acids. CDR1 is MNHEY and CDR2 is SMNVEV in the germline V gene (reference sequence). Between the trimmed V and J ends, which lost 7 bases and 2 bases, there was a span of 15 bases. The CDR3 nucleotides are TGTGCCAGCACTGCGACTACCCTCCCCTACAATGAGCAGTTCTTC. Protein product: CASTATTLPYNEQFF.

This chain connects TRBV5-4 to TRBJ2-5, with 8 bases fitting TRBD2. V shed 4 bases, J shed 1 base, and the junction held 6 bases outside the gene matches. In germline, CDR1 is SGHNT, CDR2 YYREEE (reference sequence). The CDR3 extends over 15 amino acids. The CDR3 loop is CASSTRLASQETQYF. In nucleotides, the CDR3 is TGTGCCAGCAGCACAAGACTAGCGTCCCAAGAGACCCAGTACTTC. The whole variable domain, filled in from reference TRBV5-4 and TRBJ2-5, reads ETGVTQSPTHLIKTRGQQVTLRCSSQSGHNTVSWYQQALGQGPQFIFQYYREEENGRGNFPPRFSGLQFPNYSSELNVNALELDDSALYLCASSTRLASQETQYFGPGTRLLVL.